What follows are 10 T cell receptor beta chains derived from one specimen sequenced in a study of molecular identifiers for immune sequencing clone quantification. Each CDR3 protein is one row after TCRdb ran MiXCR on the PCR reads. The sample records 550,000 to 750,000 distinct CDR3 sequences, just under 20% being singletons. Sequencing was performed on naive CD8+ T cells from blood, with Jurkat cell RNA spiked in. Subset given: FACS-sorted CD8+CD4-CCR7+CD45RA+ naive T cells. The receptor set was obtained from a human donor in good health. Some libraries in this study had Jurkat cell RNA spiked in.

This clonotype was seen only a few times. V and J are TRBV7-9 and TRBJ2-3; D possibly corresponds to TRBD1 (6 bases). The CDR3 extends over 15 amino acids. Deletions cut 3 bases from V and 0 bases from J, with 10 bases between. The V gene's germline CDR1 is SEHNR and CDR2 FQNEAQ (reference sequence). CDR3 nucleotides: TGTGCCAGCAGCTTGTGGGGGCGTAGCACAGATACGCAGTATTTT. Its translation: CASSLWGRSTDTQYF.

This clonotype was observed many times. The chain combines TRBV9 with TRBJ2-2; 8 bases map to TRBD2. CDR3 length: 16 residues. After removal of 3 bases from V and 4 bases from J, the junction contained 8 bases not matched to a gene. Germline V lookup: CDR1 SGDLS, CDR2 YYNGEE. CDR3 nucleotides: TGTGCCAGCAGCGCAACAGCGGGGGCCCCCACCGGGGAGCTGTTTTTT. Translation gives CASSATAGAPTGELFF.

This clonotype appeared many times. The genes are TRBV5-1 and TRBJ2-6; D may match TRBD1 or TRBD2 (5 bases each). The V gene lost 3 bases and the J gene lost 0 bases, with 10 bases spanning the gap. Germline CDR1 is SGHRS and CDR2 is YFSETQ. This CDR3 is built from 16 residues. This chain's CDR3 is CASSSGRDSGANVLTF. As DNA, the CDR3 is TGCGCCAGCAGCTCGGGACGGGACTCTGGGGCCAACGTCCTGACTTTC.

At least ten counts were recorded for this clonotype. The rearrangement joins TRBV14 to TRBJ1-2; the D is unclear. V dropped 2 bases and J dropped 1 base, with 2 bases sitting between them. CDR1 is SGHDN and CDR2 is FVKESK in the germline V gene. The CDR3 has 12 amino acids. This chain's CDR3 is CASSQLNYGYTF. The CDR3 DNA is TGTGCCAGCAGCCAACTTAACTATGGCTACACCTTC.

This clonotype was observed a handful of times. V usage is TRBV27 and J usage is TRBJ2-2; the D is unclear. The ends were cut back, 3 bases at V and 4 bases at J, with 9 bases in the middle. CDR1 and CDR2 (germline): MNHEY, SMNVEV (reference sequence). The CDR3 spans 14 residues. The CDR3: CASSLSRFTGELFF. CDR3 DNA sequence: TGTGCCAGCAGTTTGAGTAGGTTCACCGGGGAGCTGTTTTTT.

This clonotype was detected only a few times. A much larger clone differs from this one at a single base, so this may be a read error. The chain couples TRBV4-3 to TRBJ2-7; 7 bases fit TRBD1. J lost 2 bases, V lost 2 bases, and 3 bases had no gene match. This CDR3 is built from 14 residues. Germline values: CDR1 LGHNA, CDR2 YSLEER. CDR3 sequence reads: CASSQNTGAYEQYF. The CDR3 DNA follows: TGCGCCAGCAGCCAAAACACAGGGGCCTACGAGCAGTACTTC.

This clonotype occurred many times. In DNA form, the CDR3 reads TGTGCCAGCAGCGTAGCATCGGGGGCCTCCTACGAGCAGTACTTC. This translates into CASSVASGASYEQYF. The J gene is TRBJ2-7, the V gene TRBV9; D might be TRBD1 or TRBD2, each matching 6 bases. This CDR3 contains 15 residues. CDR1 and CDR2 (germline): SGDLS, YYNGEE. V was clipped by 0 bases and J by 0 bases, with 10 bases between them.

Regarding this clonotype: Since no conserved phenylalanine or tryptophan closes the CDR3, a read error is the likely cause. The rearrangement joins TRBV20-1 to TRBJ2-7, with a tentative D call TRBD1 (6 bases). CDR1 is DFQATT, CDR2 SNEGSKA, per germline (reference sequence). The CDR3 runs 14 residues. V was cut by 5 bases and J by 0 bases, with 14 bases left in between. DNA of the CDR3: TGCAGTGCTCACCCCGGGACACACTCCTACGAGCAGTACCTC. Amino acid sequence: CSAHPGTHSYEQYL.

This clonotype appeared a few times. V and J are TRBV7-2 and TRBJ2-1, with TRBD1 as a possible D gene (6 bases). The CDR3 has 16 amino acids. V lost 1 base and J lost 8, with 18 bases in between. CDR1 SGHTA and CDR2 FQGNSA come from the germline V gene. CDR3 DNA sequence: TGTGCCAGCAGCTTAGTAGGGGGAGAGGGGGATGATGAGCAGTTCTTC. This sequence encodes CASSLVGGEGDDEQFF.

This clonotype was seen only a few times. The chain carries TRBV9 and TRBJ1-1, with TRBD1 as a possible D gene (5 bases). The V end was cut by 0 bases, the J end by 4 bases, with 10 bases between. Per the germline V gene, CDR1 is SGDLS and CDR2 is YYNGEE. The CDR3 totals 14 residues. In DNA form, the CDR3 reads TGTGCCAGCAGCGTAGAGGGGCCCGGCACTGAAGCTTTCTTT. Its protein product is CASSVEGPGTEAFF.